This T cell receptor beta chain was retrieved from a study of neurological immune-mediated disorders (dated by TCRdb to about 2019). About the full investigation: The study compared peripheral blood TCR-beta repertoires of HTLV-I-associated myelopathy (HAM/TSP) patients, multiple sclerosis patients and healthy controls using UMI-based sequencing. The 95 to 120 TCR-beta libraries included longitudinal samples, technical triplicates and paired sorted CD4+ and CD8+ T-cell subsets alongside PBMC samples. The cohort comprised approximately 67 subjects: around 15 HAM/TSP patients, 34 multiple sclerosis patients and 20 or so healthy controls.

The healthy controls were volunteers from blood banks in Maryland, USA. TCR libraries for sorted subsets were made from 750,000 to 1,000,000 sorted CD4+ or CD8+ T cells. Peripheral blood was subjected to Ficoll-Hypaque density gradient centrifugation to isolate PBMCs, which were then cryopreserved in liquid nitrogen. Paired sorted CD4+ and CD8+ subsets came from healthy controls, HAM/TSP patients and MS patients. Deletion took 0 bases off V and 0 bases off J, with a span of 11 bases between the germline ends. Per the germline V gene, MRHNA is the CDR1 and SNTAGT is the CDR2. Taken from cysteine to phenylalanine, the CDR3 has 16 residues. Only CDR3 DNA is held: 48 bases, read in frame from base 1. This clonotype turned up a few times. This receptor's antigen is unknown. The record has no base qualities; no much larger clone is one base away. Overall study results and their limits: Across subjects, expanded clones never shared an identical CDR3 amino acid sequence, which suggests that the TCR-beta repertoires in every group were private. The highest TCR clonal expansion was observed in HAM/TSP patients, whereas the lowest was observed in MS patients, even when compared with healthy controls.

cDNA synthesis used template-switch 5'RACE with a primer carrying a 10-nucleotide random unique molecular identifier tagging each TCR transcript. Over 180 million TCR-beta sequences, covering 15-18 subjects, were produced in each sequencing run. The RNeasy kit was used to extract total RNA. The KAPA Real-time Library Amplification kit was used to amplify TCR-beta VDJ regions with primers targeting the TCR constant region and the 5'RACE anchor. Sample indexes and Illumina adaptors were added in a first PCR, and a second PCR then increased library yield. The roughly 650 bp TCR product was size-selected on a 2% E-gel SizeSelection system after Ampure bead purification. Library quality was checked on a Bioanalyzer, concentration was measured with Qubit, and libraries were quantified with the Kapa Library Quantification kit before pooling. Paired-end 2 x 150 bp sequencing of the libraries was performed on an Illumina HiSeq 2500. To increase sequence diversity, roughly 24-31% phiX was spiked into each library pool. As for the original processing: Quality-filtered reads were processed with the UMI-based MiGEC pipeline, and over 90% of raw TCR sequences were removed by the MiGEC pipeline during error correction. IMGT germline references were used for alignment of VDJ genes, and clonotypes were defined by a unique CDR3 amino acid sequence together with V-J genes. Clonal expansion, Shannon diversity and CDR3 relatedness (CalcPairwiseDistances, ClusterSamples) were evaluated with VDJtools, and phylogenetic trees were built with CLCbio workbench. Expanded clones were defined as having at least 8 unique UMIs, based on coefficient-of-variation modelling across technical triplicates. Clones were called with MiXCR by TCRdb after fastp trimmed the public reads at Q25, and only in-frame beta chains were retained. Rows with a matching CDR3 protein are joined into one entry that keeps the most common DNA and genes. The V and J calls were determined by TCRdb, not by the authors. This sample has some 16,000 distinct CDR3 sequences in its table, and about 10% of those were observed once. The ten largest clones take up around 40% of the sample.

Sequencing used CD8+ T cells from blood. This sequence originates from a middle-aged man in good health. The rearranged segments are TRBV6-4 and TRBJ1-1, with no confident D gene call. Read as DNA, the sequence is TGTGCCAGCAGTGACTCTACGGCAGACATGAACACTGAAGCTTTCTTT. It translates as CASSDSTADMNTEAFF.